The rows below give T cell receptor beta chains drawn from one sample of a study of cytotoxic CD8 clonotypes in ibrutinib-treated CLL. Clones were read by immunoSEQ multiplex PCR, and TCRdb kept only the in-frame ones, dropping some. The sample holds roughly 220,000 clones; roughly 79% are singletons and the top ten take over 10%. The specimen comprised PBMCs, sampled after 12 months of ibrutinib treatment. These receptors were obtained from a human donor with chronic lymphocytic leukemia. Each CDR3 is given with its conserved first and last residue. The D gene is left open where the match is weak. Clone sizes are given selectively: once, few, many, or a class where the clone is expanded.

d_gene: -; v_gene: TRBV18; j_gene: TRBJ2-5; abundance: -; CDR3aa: CASSPRGAQETQYF; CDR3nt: TGTGCCAGCTCACCACGGGGAGCCCAAGAGACCCAGTACTTC
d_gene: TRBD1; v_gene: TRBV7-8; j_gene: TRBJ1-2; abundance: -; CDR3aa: CASSLSQGAGYGYTF; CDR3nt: TGTGCCAGCAGCTTATCTCAGGGGGCGGGCTATGGCTACACCTTC
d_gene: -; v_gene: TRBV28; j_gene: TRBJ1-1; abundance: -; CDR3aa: CASSFPTGHTEAFF; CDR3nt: TGTGCCAGCAGTTTCCCTACAGGGCACACTGAAGCTTTCTTT
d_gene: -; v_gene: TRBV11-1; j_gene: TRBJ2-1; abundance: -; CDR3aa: CASSQFGRDGYNEQFF; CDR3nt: TGTGCCAGCAGCCAATTTGGGCGGGACGGTTACAATGAGCAGTTCTTC
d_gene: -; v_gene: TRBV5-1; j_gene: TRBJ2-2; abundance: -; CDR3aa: CASSHTDSVAGELFF; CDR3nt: TGCGCCAGCAGCCACACCGACAGTGTTGCCGGGGAGCTGTTTTTT
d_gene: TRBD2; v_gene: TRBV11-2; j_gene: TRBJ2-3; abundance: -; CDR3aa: CASSSSGSFADTQYF; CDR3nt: TGTGCCAGCAGCTCTAGCGGGAGTTTTGCAGATACGCAGTATTTT
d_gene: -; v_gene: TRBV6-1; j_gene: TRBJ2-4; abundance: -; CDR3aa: CASSEGGVPLAKNIQYF; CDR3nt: TGTGCCAGCAGTGAAGGGGGTGTCCCTTTAGCCAAAAACATTCAGTACTTC
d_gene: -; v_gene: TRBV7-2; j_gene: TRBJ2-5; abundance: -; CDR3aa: CASSLASQETQYF; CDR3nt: TGTGCCAGCAGCTTAGCGAGCCAAGAGACCCAGTACTTC
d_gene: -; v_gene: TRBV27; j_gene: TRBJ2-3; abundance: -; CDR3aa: CASSQSGTVTDTQYF; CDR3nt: TGTGCCAGCAGTCAGTCTGGGACGGTAACAGATACGCAGTATTTT
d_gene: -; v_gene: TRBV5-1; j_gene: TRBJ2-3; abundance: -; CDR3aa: CASSLYMPMADTQYF; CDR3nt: TGCGCCAGCAGCTTGTATATGCCGATGGCAGATACGCAGTATTTT
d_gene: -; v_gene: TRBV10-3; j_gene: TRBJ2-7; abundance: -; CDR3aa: CAISDQERSSYEQYF; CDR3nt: TGTGCCATCAGTGACCAGGAGCGGTCCTCCTACGAGCAGTACTTC
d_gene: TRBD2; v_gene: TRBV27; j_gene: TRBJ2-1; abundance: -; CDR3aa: CASSIAGGLSYNEQFF; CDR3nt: TGTGCCAGCAGCATAGCGGGGGGATTATCCTACAATGAGCAGTTCTTC
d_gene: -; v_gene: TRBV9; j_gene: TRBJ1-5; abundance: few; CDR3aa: CASSVGISNQPQHF; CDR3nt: TGTGCCAGCAGCGTAGGGATCAGCAATCAGCCCCAGCATTTT
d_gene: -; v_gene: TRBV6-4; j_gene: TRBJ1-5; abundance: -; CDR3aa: CASSDSERYSNQPQHF; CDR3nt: TGTGCCAGCAGTGACTCGGAACGGTATAGCAATCAGCCCCAGCATTTT
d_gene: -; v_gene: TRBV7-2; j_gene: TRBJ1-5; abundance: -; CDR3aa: CASSLSGGGQPQHF; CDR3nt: TGTGCCAGCAGCTTATCGGGGGGCGGTCAGCCCCAGCATTTT
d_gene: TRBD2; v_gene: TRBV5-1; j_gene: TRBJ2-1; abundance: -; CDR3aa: CASSMSGGREQFF; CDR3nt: TGCGCCAGCAGCATGAGCGGGGGAAGGGAGCAGTTCTTC
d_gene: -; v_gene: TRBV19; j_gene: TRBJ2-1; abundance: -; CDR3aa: CASSMEGRNNEQFF; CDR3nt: TGTGCCAGTAGTATGGAGGGACGGAACAATGAGCAGTTCTTC
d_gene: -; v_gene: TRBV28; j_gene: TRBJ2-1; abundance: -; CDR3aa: CASTPRGAYNEQFF; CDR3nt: TGTGCCAGCACCCCCCGCGGGGCCTACAATGAGCAGTTCTTC
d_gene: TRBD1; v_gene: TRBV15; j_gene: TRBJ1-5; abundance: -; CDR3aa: CATSRTGQGIQPQHF; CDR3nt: TGTGCCACCAGCAGAACGGGACAGGGGATACAGCCCCAGCATTTT
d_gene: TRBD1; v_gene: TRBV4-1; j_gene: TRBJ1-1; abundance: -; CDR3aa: CASSHLVGQGAPTEAFF; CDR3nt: TGCGCCAGCAGCCACTTAGTAGGACAGGGGGCGCCCACTGAAGCTTTCTTT
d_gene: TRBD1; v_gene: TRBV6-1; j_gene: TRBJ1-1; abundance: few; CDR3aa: CASSTGQGDTEAFF; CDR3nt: TGTGCCAGCAGTACGGGACAGGGGGACACTGAAGCTTTCTTT
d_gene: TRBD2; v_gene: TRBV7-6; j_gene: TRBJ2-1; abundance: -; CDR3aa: CASSLELAGGNEQFF; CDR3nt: TGTGCCAGCAGCTTAGAACTAGCGGGAGGAAATGAGCAGTTCTTC